This is a list of T cell receptor beta chains from one sample in a study of patients and donors after allogeneic stem cell transplantation. MiXCR, run by TCRdb on the RT-PCR reads, gives a single entry per CDR3 protein. The sample has 390,000 or so distinct CDR3 sequences; approximately 16% are singletons. Sequenced: blood, either unsorted or a sorted T cell fraction (not recorded which). The receptors come from a human donor who was either an allogeneic HSCT recipient or a stem cell or donor lymphocyte infusion donor (not recorded which). It is not recorded whose cells these are; they may come from a transplant donor. Each CDR3 is given with its conserved first and last residue. A D gene is named only where the DNA matches it firmly. Rows may omit the clone size; those that give it use once, few, many or a size class.

V gene: TRBV20-1
clone size: many
D gene: .
J gene: TRBJ1-4
CDR3 protein: CSAFSNEGWGEKLFF
CDR3 DNA: TGCAGTGCTTTTTCGAACGAGGGTTGGGGTGAAAAACTGTTTTTT

V gene: TRBV3-1
clone size: .
D gene: TRBD1
J gene: TRBJ2-7
CDR3 protein: CASSSAQGTYEQYF
CDR3 DNA: TGTGCCAGCAGCTCGGCACAGGGGACCTACGAGCAGTACTTC

V gene: TRBV20-1
clone size: few
D gene: TRBD1
J gene: TRBJ1-5
CDR3 protein: CSAFLIDRGHGQPQHF
CDR3 DNA: TGCAGTGCTTTTCTAATCGACAGGGGGCACGGTCAGCCCCAGCATTTT

V gene: TRBV20-1
clone size: few
D gene: .
J gene: TRBJ1-6
CDR3 protein: CSATTEASQGSPLHF
CDR3 DNA: TGCAGTGCTACCACGGAAGCTAGCCAGGGTTCACCCCTCCACTTT

V gene: TRBV7-9
clone size: .
D gene: .
J gene: TRBJ1-1
CDR3 protein: CASSPGWGGGTEAFF
CDR3 DNA: TGTGCCAGCAGCCCGGGTTGGGGGGGAGGCACTGAAGCTTTCTTT

V gene: TRBV7-9
clone size: .
D gene: .
J gene: TRBJ2-7
CDR3 protein: CASSPMGTSYEQYF
CDR3 DNA: TGTGCCAGCAGTCCTATGGGCACCTCCTACGAGCAGTACTTC

V gene: TRBV20-1
clone size: .
D gene: TRBD1
J gene: TRBJ1-5
CDR3 protein: CSAEQGAWGQPQHF
CDR3 DNA: TGCAGTGCTGAACAGGGGGCCTGGGGTCAGCCCCAGCATTTT

V gene: TRBV9
clone size: .
D gene: .
J gene: TRBJ1-2
CDR3 protein: CASSVVSRGYTF
CDR3 DNA: TGTGCCAGCAGCGTAGTCTCGAGAGGCTACACCTTC

V gene: TRBV4-2
clone size: .
D gene: .
J gene: TRBJ2-4
CDR3 protein: CASSQGIGIAKNIQYF
CDR3 DNA: TGTGCCAGCAGCCAAGGAATCGGGATAGCCAAAAACATTCAGTACTTC

V gene: TRBV20-1
clone size: .
D gene: TRBD1
J gene: TRBJ2-5
CDR3 protein: CSRTGGSQETQYF
CDR3 DNA: TGCAGCCGCACAGGGGGGTCCCAAGAGACCCAGTACTTC

V gene: TRBV9
clone size: few
D gene: .
J gene: TRBJ1-4
CDR3 protein: CASSVAGSNEKLFF
CDR3 DNA: TGTGCCAGCAGCGTAGCCGGGTCTAATGAAAAACTGTTTTTT

V gene: TRBV20-1
clone size: many
D gene: TRBD1
J gene: TRBJ2-4
CDR3 protein: CSASRDRGRVGKNIQYF
CDR3 DNA: TGCAGTGCTAGCCGGGACAGGGGTCGTGTGGGCAAAAACATTCAGTACTTC

V gene: TRBV12-3/TRBV12-4
clone size: .
D gene: TRBD2
J gene: TRBJ2-1
CDR3 protein: CASSVRGGTSGRLNEQFF
CDR3 DNA: TGTGCCAGCAGCGTAAGGGGCGGGACTAGCGGGCGATTAAATGAGCAGTTCTTC

V gene: TRBV20-1
clone size: .
D gene: TRBD2
J gene: TRBJ2-5
CDR3 protein: CSLRWRGKRETQYF
CDR3 DNA: TGCAGCCTGAGGTGGCGGGGGAAGCGCGAGACCCAGTACTTC

V gene: TRBV2
clone size: few
D gene: .
J gene: TRBJ2-3
CDR3 protein: CASSVTSRSTDTQYF
CDR3 DNA: TGTGCCAGCAGTGTGACTTCCCGCAGCACAGATACGCAGTATTTT

V gene: TRBV29-1
clone size: many
D gene: .
J gene: TRBJ2-3
CDR3 protein: CSVEFATDTQYF
CDR3 DNA: TGCAGCGTTGAGTTCGCGACAGATACGCAGTATTTT

V gene: TRBV12-3/TRBV12-4
clone size: .
D gene: TRBD2
J gene: TRBJ2-3
CDR3 protein: CASSPRGGGTDTQYF
CDR3 DNA: TGTGCCAGCAGCCCCCGGGGGGGCGGGACAGATACGCAGTATTTT

V gene: TRBV11-2
clone size: few
D gene: TRBD2
J gene: TRBJ2-3
CDR3 protein: CASSSRTSGGSGTQYF
CDR3 DNA: TGTGCCAGCAGCTCTAGGACTAGCGGGGGGTCCGGTACGCAGTATTTT

V gene: TRBV20-1
clone size: .
D gene: TRBD2
J gene: TRBJ2-7
CDR3 protein: CSAAPSGVYEQYF
CDR3 DNA: TGCAGTGCTGCGCCGAGCGGGGTCTACGAGCAGTACTTC

V gene: TRBV6-1
clone size: .
D gene: .
J gene: TRBJ2-5
CDR3 protein: CARNWGYPETQYF
CDR3 DNA: TGTGCCAGAAACTGGGGGTACCCGGAGACCCAGTACTTC

V gene: TRBV10-3
clone size: few
D gene: .
J gene: TRBJ2-5
CDR3 protein: CATASQETQYF
CDR3 DNA: TGTGCCACCGCAAGCCAAGAGACCCAGTACTTC

V gene: TRBV5-1
clone size: .
D gene: .
J gene: TRBJ2-7
CDR3 protein: CASSLQGGAHEQYF
CDR3 DNA: TGCGCCAGCAGCTTACAGGGAGGTGCCCACGAGCAGTACTTC

V gene: TRBV28
clone size: .
D gene: .
J gene: TRBJ2-1
CDR3 protein: CASSFTLPGGPSEQFF
CDR3 DNA: TGTGCCAGCAGTTTTACCCTCCCCGGGGGGCCAAGCGAGCAGTTCTTC

V gene: TRBV30
clone size: .
D gene: TRBD2
J gene: TRBJ2-1
CDR3 protein: CAWTSGRGSNEQFF
CDR3 DNA: TGTGCCTGGACTAGCGGGAGAGGTAGCAATGAGCAGTTCTTC

V gene: TRBV7-8
clone size: few
D gene: .
J gene: TRBJ2-1
CDR3 protein: CASSLNLGEQFF
CDR3 DNA: TGTGCCAGCAGCCTAAACCTCGGTGAGCAGTTCTTC

V gene: TRBV29-1
clone size: many
D gene: TRBD1
J gene: TRBJ1-1
CDR3 protein: CSAVQGGTEAFF
CDR3 DNA: TGCAGCGCCGTACAGGGGGGCACTGAAGCTTTCTTT

V gene: TRBV20-1
clone size: .
D gene: .
J gene: TRBJ2-1
CDR3 protein: CSASRARPFYNEQFF
CDR3 DNA: TGCAGTGCTTCTAGGGCGAGGCCATTTTACAATGAGCAGTTCTTC

V gene: TRBV3-1
clone size: few
D gene: TRBD2
J gene: TRBJ2-5
CDR3 protein: CASSQGSSGETQYF
CDR3 DNA: TGTGCCAGCAGCCAAGGATCTAGCGGGGAGACCCAGTACTTC

V gene: TRBV12-3/TRBV12-4
clone size: .
D gene: .
J gene: TRBJ2-2
CDR3 protein: CASTRGLSSGELFF
CDR3 DNA: TGTGCCAGCACCCGAGGGCTTTCTTCCGGGGAGCTGTTTTTT

V gene: TRBV2
clone size: few
D gene: TRBD2
J gene: TRBJ2-2
CDR3 protein: CASRGTSGSAGELFF
CDR3 DNA: TGTGCCAGCAGAGGGACTAGCGGGAGCGCCGGGGAGCTGTTTTTT

V gene: TRBV11-2
clone size: .
D gene: .
J gene: TRBJ2-5
CDR3 protein: CASSLVAGERETQYF
CDR3 DNA: TGTGCCAGCAGCTTAGTTGCAGGGGAGAGGGAGACCCAGTACTTC

V gene: TRBV9
clone size: .
D gene: .
J gene: TRBJ1-2
CDR3 protein: CASSVSGYYGYTF
CDR3 DNA: TGTGCCAGCAGCGTTTCAGGGTACTATGGCTACACCTTC

V gene: TRBV2
clone size: .
D gene: TRBD2
J gene: TRBJ2-5
CDR3 protein: CASSERLAGSQETQYF
CDR3 DNA: TGTGCCAGCAGTGAGAGACTAGCGGGGAGCCAAGAGACCCAGTACTTC

V gene: TRBV5-1
clone size: few
D gene: TRBD1
J gene: TRBJ2-2
CDR3 protein: CASSFPRGPLGTGELFF
CDR3 DNA: TGCGCCAGCAGCTTCCCTAGGGGGCCCCTGGGCACCGGGGAGCTGTTTTTT

V gene: TRBV19
clone size: .
D gene: .
J gene: TRBJ2-1
CDR3 protein: CASSTGPPGNYNEQFF
CDR3 DNA: TGTGCCAGTAGTACCGGACCACCGGGGAACTACAATGAGCAGTTCTTC

V gene: TRBV7-9
clone size: few
D gene: TRBD1
J gene: TRBJ2-1
CDR3 protein: CASSYLTGGIINEQFF
CDR3 DNA: TGTGCCAGCAGCTATCTCACAGGGGGCATTATTAATGAGCAGTTCTTC

V gene: TRBV2
clone size: .
D gene: .
J gene: TRBJ1-4
CDR3 protein: CASISQGSTNEKLFF
CDR3 DNA: TGTGCCAGCATTTCCCAGGGCTCAACTAATGAAAAACTGTTTTTT

V gene: TRBV13
clone size: few
D gene: TRBD2
J gene: TRBJ2-5
CDR3 protein: CASSLGSSGTQETQYF
CDR3 DNA: TGTGCCAGCAGCTTAGGGTCTAGCGGGACACAAGAGACCCAGTACTTC

V gene: TRBV30
clone size: few
D gene: .
J gene: TRBJ2-5
CDR3 protein: CAWSVLSGQETQYF
CDR3 DNA: TGTGCCTGGAGTGTACTGTCGGGCCAAGAGACCCAGTACTTC

V gene: TRBV19
clone size: .
D gene: TRBD2
J gene: TRBJ2-1
CDR3 protein: CASSPREEIYNEQFF
CDR3 DNA: TGTGCCAGTAGTCCGCGGGAGGAGATTTACAATGAGCAGTTCTTC

V gene: TRBV20-1
clone size: few
D gene: TRBD1
J gene: TRBJ1-5
CDR3 protein: CSASTRDRGAQPQHF
CDR3 DNA: TGCAGTGCTAGTACGAGGGACAGGGGAGCTCAGCCCCAGCATTTT

V gene: TRBV7-8
clone size: .
D gene: .
J gene: TRBJ2-1
CDR3 protein: CASRHRGAGYNEQFF
CDR3 DNA: TGTGCCAGCAGACATCGGGGGGCGGGCTACAATGAGCAGTTCTTC

V gene: TRBV5-4
clone size: .
D gene: .
J gene: TRBJ2-5
CDR3 protein: CASSLEGPETQYF
CDR3 DNA: TGTGCCAGCAGCTTGGAGGGACCAGAGACCCAGTACTTC

V gene: TRBV2
clone size: .
D gene: .
J gene: TRBJ2-5
CDR3 protein: CASSDKRSVAQETQYF
CDR3 DNA: TGTGCCAGCAGTGATAAGCGGTCAGTGGCCCAAGAGACCCAGTACTTC

V gene: TRBV29-1
clone size: .
D gene: TRBD1
J gene: TRBJ2-2
CDR3 protein: CSVALRTGSGELFF
CDR3 DNA: TGCAGCGTGGCCCTTAGGACAGGATCCGGGGAGCTGTTTTTT